This T cell receptor beta chain was sequenced for a study of beta chain features in type 1 diabetes. Study as a whole: All of the samples together had approximately 99 million sorted cells examined. Findings of the study overall: The naive, central memory and Treg TCRB repertoires of patients appeared to be more similar to one another than those of healthy donors. Equally in patients and controls, shorter templates might have been favored by PCR.

The CDR3 covers 17 residues. V trimming: 1 base; J trimming: 8 bases; junction bases outside the gene matches: 10. Germline lookup yields CDR1 SGHDN and CDR2 FVKESK. Expressed TCRB transcripts were sequenced because the isolated RNA had all been reverse transcribed beforehand. The protocol was immunoSEQ multiplex PCR, while the TCRdb copy is restricted to in-frame clones and leaves out a portion. Of around 310,000 clones listed, approximately 10% were seen once; the top ten hold roughly 0.014%. As to this clone: What it binds is not known.

Sequences were obtained from naive CD4+ T cells from blood. This TCR came from a woman in her thirties in good health. This chain uses TRBV14 with TRBJ2-1; 11 nucleotides align to TRBD2. The CDR3 nucleotides are TGTGCCAGCAGCCAAGTATCTAGCGGGAGGAGAGGCGATGAGCAGTTCTTC. Protein product: CASSQVSSGRRGDEQFF. The full variable domain, with the rest looked up from reference TRBV14 and TRBJ2-1, is EAGVTQFPSHSVIEKGQTVTLRCDPISGHDNLYWYRRVMGKEIKFLLHFVKESKQDESGMPNNRFLAERTGGTYSTLKVQPAELEDSGVYFCASSQVSSGRRGDEQFFGPGTRLTVL.